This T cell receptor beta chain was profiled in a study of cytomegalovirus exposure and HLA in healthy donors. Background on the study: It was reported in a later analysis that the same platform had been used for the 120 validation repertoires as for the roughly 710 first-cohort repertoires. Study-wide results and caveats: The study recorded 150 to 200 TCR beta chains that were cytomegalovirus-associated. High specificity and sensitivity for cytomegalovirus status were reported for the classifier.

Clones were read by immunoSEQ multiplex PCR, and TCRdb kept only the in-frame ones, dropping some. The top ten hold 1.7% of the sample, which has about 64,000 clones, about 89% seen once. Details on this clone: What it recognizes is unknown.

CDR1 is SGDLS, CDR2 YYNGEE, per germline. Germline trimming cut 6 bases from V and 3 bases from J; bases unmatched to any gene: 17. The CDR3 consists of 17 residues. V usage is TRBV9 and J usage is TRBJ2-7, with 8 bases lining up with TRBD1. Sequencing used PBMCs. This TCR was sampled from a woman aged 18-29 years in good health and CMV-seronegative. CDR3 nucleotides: TGTGCCAGCACCCCAGGGAGCTGGGGACAGGCAAACTACGAGCAGTACTTC. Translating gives CASTPGSWGQANYEQYF.